These 11 T cell receptor beta chains were sequenced from one sample in a study of T cell changes during pregnancy in multiple sclerosis. Sequenced by immunoSEQ multiplex PCR; TCRdb stores in-frame clones only, minus some. Of about 40,000 clones in the sample, over 75% were seen once. The specimen comprised CD4+ T cells from peripheral blood mononuclear cells, sampled in the third trimester of pregnancy. The source is a female donor with multiple sclerosis, enrolled in a pregnancy study.

J is TRBJ1-1 and V is TRBV5-6, with D tentatively TRBD1 (5 bases). Germline CDR1 and CDR2: SGHDT and YYEEEE. V was shortened by 1 base and J by 2 bases, with 6 bases between the two germline ends. The CDR3 totals 13 residues. The CDR3 nucleotides read TGTGCCAGCAGCTTGAGGGGAAACACTGAAGCTTTCTTT. It codes for CASSLRGNTEAFF. The full variable domain, completed using reference TRBV5-6 and TRBJ1-1, is DAGVTQSPTHLIKTRGQQVTLRCSPKSGHDTVSWYQQALGQGPQFIFQYYEEEERQRGNFPDRFSGHQFPNYSSELNVNALLLGDSALYLCASSLRGNTEAFFGQGTRLTVV.

The CDR3 DNA reads as TGTGCCCTAAATGAAGGAGGTACTAACTATGGCTACACCTTC. It encodes CALNEGGTNYGYTF. This chain connects TRBV28 to TRBJ1-2; D is uncertain. This CDR3 has 14 amino acids. V was cut by 11 bases and J by 0 bases, with 16 bases left in between. Germline CDR1 MDHEN, CDR2 SYDVKM.

V and J are TRBV6-5 and TRBJ2-5; weak D call: TRBD2 (5 bases). V was trimmed by 4 bases and J by 2 bases, leaving 11 bases between them. Germline values: CDR1 MNHEY, CDR2 SVGAGI. The CDR3 is made up of 14 amino acids. The DNA for the CDR3 is TGTGCCAGCAGTTTCGGACTCGATCAAGAGACCCAGTACTTC. This sequence encodes CASSFGLDQETQYF.

This chain connects TRBV30 to TRBJ2-5, with D unresolved. CDR1 is GTSNPN, CDR2 SVGIG, per germline (reference sequence). This CDR3 spans 11 amino acids. Trimming pared 0 bases from V and 6 bases from J, leaving 5 bases between. CDR3: CAWSVQKTQYF. In nucleotides, the CDR3 is TGTGCCTGGAGTGTACAGAAGACCCAGTACTTC.

This clone was recorded a few times. For the CDR3, the DNA is TGTGCCAGCAGTGAATTACAGGGGGATTCTTACTATGGCTACACCTTC. It specifies CASSELQGDSYYGYTF. The chain links TRBV6-1 to TRBJ1-2, with 8 bases fitting TRBD1. The junction had 8 bases not matched to a gene; V was cut back by 2 bases and J by 3 bases. There are 16 residues in the CDR3. Germline assignment: CDR1 MNHNS and CDR2 SASEGT.

The rearrangement joins TRBV27 to TRBJ1-4, with no clear D. CDR1 is MNHEY, CDR2 SMNVEV, per germline (reference sequence). The CDR3 runs 13 residues. V dropped 0 bases and J dropped 7 bases, with 6 bases sitting between them. This CDR3 is CASSLSPSEKLFF. The CDR3 nucleotides are TGTGCCAGCAGTTTATCTCCGTCTGAAAAACTGTTTTTT.

V usage is TRBV7-6 and J usage is TRBJ2-5; TRBD1 matches 9 bases. CDR1 SGHVS and CDR2 FNYEAQ come from the germline V gene. After removal of 3 bases from V and 5 bases from J, the junction contained 1 base not matched to a gene. This CDR3 has 13 residues. CDR3 region: CASSFGQGETQYF. In DNA, the CDR3 is TGTGCCAGCAGCTTCGGACAGGGGGAGACCCAGTACTTC.

This chain connects TRBV4-3 to TRBJ1-3; perhaps TRBD1 as D (6 bases). CDR1 is LGHNA and CDR2 is YSLEER in the germline V gene. The V end was cut by 2 bases, the J end by 0 bases, with 11 bases between. CDR3 size: 16 residues. CDR3 in amino acids: CASSQTGTISGNTIYF. As DNA, the CDR3 is TGCGCCAGCAGCCAAACAGGGACCATCTCTGGAAACACCATATATTTT.

J is TRBJ2-2 and V is TRBV28; TRBD2 is a possible D gene (6 bases). Looked up from germline, CDR1 is MDHEN and CDR2 is SYDVKM. The V end was cut by 3 bases, the J end by 6 bases, with 8 bases between. This CDR3 is 13 amino acids long. CDR3 sequence reads: CASSLTRAGELFF. As DNA, the CDR3 is TGTGCCAGCAGTTTGACTAGGGCCGGGGAGCTGTTTTTT.

The CDR3 region is CASSPSGVNTEAFF. As DNA, the CDR3 is TGTGCCAGCTCACCATCAGGGGTGAACACTGAAGCTTTCTTT. The genes are TRBV18 and TRBJ1-1, with a possible D match to TRBD1 (6 bases). Germline CDR1 is KGHSH and CDR2 is LQKENI. The CDR3 totals 14 residues. Trimming took 2 bases from V and 0 from J, leaving 7 bases between them. Complete variable domain (other parts from reference TRBV18 and TRBJ1-1): NAGVMQNPRHLVRRRGQEARLRCSPMKGHSHVYWYRQLPEEGLKFMVYLQKENIIDESGMPKERFSAEFPKEGPSILRIQQVVRGDSAAYFCASSPSGVNTEAFFGQGTRLTVV.

The genes are TRBV5-1 and TRBJ2-2; 7 positions match TRBD1. The ends lost 9 bases at V and 3 bases at J; junction bases unmatched: 5. The CDR3 length is 13 residues. Germline CDR1 and CDR2: SGHRS and YFSETQ. CDR3 protein: CATAGGYTGELFF. The CDR3 region has the DNA TGCGCCACCGCAGGGGGATACACCGGGGAGCTGTTTTTT.